These 8 T cell receptor beta chains share one sample of origin, sequenced in a study of memory CD4+ T cells and cytomegalovirus serostatus. The sort gate was single viable CD3+CD4+CD8-CD45RO+ cells for memory CD4+ T cells. Produced via immunoSEQ multiplex PCR; TCRdb's table is partial and in-frame only. The table lists about 41,000 clones, over 65% of them singletons. Sequences were obtained from memory CD4+ T cells from blood. The receptors were sampled from an adult in good health and CMV-seronegative.

The chain links TRBV7-6 to TRBJ2-1; no clear D gene. Trimming took 5 bases from V and 8 from J, leaving 13 bases between them. The germline V gene encodes CDR1 SGHVS and CDR2 FNYEAQ. This CDR3 spans 13 amino acids. CDR3 coding DNA: TGTGCCAGCAGCAGATTCATCCGAGATGAGCAGTTCTTC. The encoded protein is CASSRFIRDEQFF.

The CDR3 coding sequence is TGTGCCAGCAGCGCGTGGGGGACAGGGGACGACTATGGCTACACCTTC. It specifies CASSAWGTGDDYGYTF. V is TRBV5-6 and J is TRBJ1-2, with 10 bases lining up with TRBD1. The CDR3 length is 16 residues. The germline CDR1 and CDR2 sequences are SGHDT and YYEEEE. V gave up 4 bases and J gave up 3 bases; unmatched junction bases: 9.

The chain uses TRBV29-1 and TRBJ1-3; no reliable D call. The CDR3 is 14 amino acids. V was shortened by 4 bases and J by 1 base, with 11 bases between the two germline ends. From germline, CDR1 is SQVTM and CDR2 ANQGSEA. CDR3 nucleotide sequence: TGCAGCGTTGGGACGCAGACTTCTGGAAACACCATATATTTT. Amino acid sequence: CSVGTQTSGNTIYF.

This chain connects TRBV10-3 to TRBJ2-7; possibly TRBD1 or TRBD2 for D (5 bases each). CDR3 length equals 13 residues. Trimming shortened V by 5 bases and J by 0 bases, and 8 bases separated the two germline ends. The germline CDR1 and CDR2 sequences are ENHRY and SYGVKD. The DNA for the CDR3 is TGTGCCATCAGTTCCGGGACCTCCTACGAGCAGTACTTC. It translates to CAISSGTSYEQYF.

V and J are TRBV29-1 and TRBJ1-1; TRBD1 aligns across 7 bases. The J segment lost 6 bases and the V segment lost 6 bases, leaving 10 bases of the junction unmatched. Germline CDR1 SQVTM, CDR2 ANQGSEA. The CDR3 covers 13 residues. The CDR3 here is CSVVRTGRPEAFF. The CDR3 DNA is TGCAGCGTCGTTAGGACAGGTAGACCTGAAGCTTTCTTT.

This CDR3 reads CASRGQGGRYNQPQHF. In nucleotides, the CDR3 is TGTGCCAGCAGAGGACAGGGGGGCCGCTACAATCAGCCCCAGCATTTT. The gene calls are TRBV28 and TRBJ1-5; 10 bases fit TRBD1. The germline gives CDR1 MDHEN, CDR2 SYDVKM. The CDR3 spans 16 residues. The J segment lost 3 bases and the V segment lost 6 bases, leaving 8 bases of the junction unmatched.

The chain recombines TRBV9 with TRBJ2-7; 8 nucleotides agree with TRBD1. The CDR3 runs to 16 residues. V shed 2 bases and J 2 bases; nucleotides not matched to a gene: 9. Germline V gives CDR1 SGDLS, CDR2 YYNGEE. CDR3 DNA sequence: TGTGCCAGCAGCGTGTCAGGACAGGGTGCCCCCTACGAGCAGTACTTC. This codes for CASSVSGQGAPYEQYF. The variable domain in full, with the rest retrieved from reference TRBV9 and TRBJ2-7, is DSGVTQTPKHLITATGQRVTLRCSPRSGDLSVYWYQQSLDQGLQFLIQYYNGEERAKGNILERFSAQQFPDLHSELNLSSLELGDSALYFCASSVSGQGAPYEQYFGPGTRLTVT.

The chain uses TRBV28 and TRBJ2-7; 10 bases align to TRBD1. With V trimmed by 7 bases and J by 5 bases, 11 bases remained unmatched. From germline, CDR1 is MDHEN and CDR2 SYDVKM. The CDR3 is made up of 15 amino acids. In DNA, the CDR3 is TGTGCCAGCACCCCGACAGGGGGCGGATTTAACGAGCAGTACTTC. Protein product: CASTPTGGGFNEQYF. The variable domain in full, completed from reference TRBV28 and TRBJ2-7, reads DVKVTQSSRYLVKRTGEKVFLECVQDMDHENMFWYRQDPGLGLRLIYFSYDVKMKEKGDIPEGYSVSREKKERFSLILESASTNQTSMYLCASTPTGGGFNEQYFGPGTRLTVT.